The 8 T cell receptor beta chains in this list originate from one sample, sequenced in a study of shared clonotypes between healthy human individuals. CD45RO negativity and positive selection for CCR7 defined naive CD8 cells, a population that excluded terminally differentiated effector memory CD45RA+ cells. Generated by immunoSEQ multiplex PCR, the TCRdb table keeps only in-frame clones and is missing some. The sample lists around 1.9 million clones; 80% to 95% were seen once. Sample: naive CD8+ T cells from PBMCs. The receptors were sampled from a man between 18 and 35 years old in good health. Some clones in this sample may be carry-over from other donors' samples.

V gene TRBV10-2 combines with J gene TRBJ1-1; 7 nucleotides match TRBD1. V lost 2 bases, J lost 5 bases, and 8 bases stayed unmatched. Germline-derived CDR1 and CDR2 are WSHSY and SAAADI. This CDR3 is built from 15 residues. CDR3 in amino acids: CASSEGGRGRTEAFF. For the CDR3, the DNA is TGCGCCAGCAGTGAGGGGGGCAGGGGGAGGACTGAAGCTTTCTTT.

J is TRBJ2-1 and V is TRBV6-6, with a weak D call TRBD2 (5 bases). This CDR3 contains 13 residues. The V gene's germline CDR1 is MNHNY and CDR2 SVGAGI (reference sequence). Trimming shortened V by 6 bases and J by 9 bases, and 15 bases separated the two germline ends. CDR3 DNA sequence: TGTGCCAGCAGCCCGATTGGTAGCGTTGAGCAGTTCTTC. This encodes CASSPIGSVEQFF.

Concerning this clone: Other DNA sequences of this sample code for an identical CDR3. J is TRBJ1-2 and V is TRBV7-3; D is unclear. Germline CDR1 SGHTA, CDR2 FQGTGA. The CDR3 extends over 13 amino acids. The V gene lost 2 bases and the J gene lost 5 bases, with 9 bases spanning the gap. This CDR3 reads CASSLGGRYGYTF. The CDR3 DNA reads as TGTGCCAGCAGCTTAGGTGGCAGATATGGCTACACCTTC.

This chain uses TRBV4-3 with TRBJ2-7; tentatively, D is TRBD2 (5 bases). The CDR3 runs to 15 residues. Germline lookup yields CDR1 LGHNA and CDR2 YSLEER. The V end was cut by 1 base, the J end by 6 bases, with 16 bases between. The CDR3 reads CASSQALIQAGEQYF. The CDR3, as DNA: TGCGCCAGCAGCCAAGCCCTCATTCAGGCGGGCGAGCAGTACTTC.

V usage is TRBV2 and J usage is TRBJ2-3; 8 nucleotides align to TRBD2. Germline trimming cut 7 bases from V and 2 bases from J; bases unmatched to any gene: 14. The CDR3 consists of 17 residues. CDR1 and CDR2 (germline): SNHLY, FYNNEI. CDR3 DNA: TGTGCCAGCAATCCCTTGGGACTAGGCTCCTACACAGATACGCAGTATTTT. This gives the protein CASNPLGLGSYTDTQYF.

This clone was found once. V usage is TRBV10-3 and J usage is TRBJ1-2; D uncertain. Germline lookup yields CDR1 ENHRY and CDR2 SYGVKD. The CDR3 covers 15 residues. Between the trimmed V and J ends, which lost 0 bases and 4 bases, there was a span of 12 bases. Here the CDR3 DNA reads TGTGCCATCAGTGAGTCAAAGAATACCTTCTATGGCTACACCTTC. This encodes CAISESKNTFYGYTF.

The sample holds one count of this clone. This specimen includes other DNA sequences encoding the same CDR3. V and J are TRBV7-6 and TRBJ2-3; unclear D gene. Germline V CDR1 and CDR2: SGHVS, FNYEAQ. Trimming pared 0 bases from V and 4 bases from J, leaving 8 bases between. This CDR3 has 14 amino acids. CDR3 DNA: TGTGCCAGCAGCTTAGCTGGCGGTGCAGATACGCAGTATTTT. It encodes CASSLAGGADTQYF.

V gene TRBV10-3 combines with J gene TRBJ1-4; possible D gene TRBD1, 6 bases. From germline, CDR1 is ENHRY and CDR2 SYGVKD. CDR3 length: 16 residues. Trimming pared 7 bases from V and 7 bases from J, leaving 22 bases between. CDR3 loop: CAIILPTGRVSEKLFF. DNA of the CDR3: TGTGCCATCATCCTACCGACAGGCCGCGTCAGTGAAAAACTGTTTTTT.